This TCR beta chain was documented in a study of shared clonotypes between healthy human individuals. Germline V gene data show CDR1 as SGHVS and CDR2 as FNYEAQ. The trim removed 5 bases at V and 0 bases at J, leaving 3 bases unmatched. This CDR3 is built from 14 residues. General study points: A small donor pool kept down the genetic and exposure-history diversity that was represented.

Only CD45RO-negative cells positively selected for CCR7 counted as naive CD8 cells, so terminally differentiated effector memory CD45RA+ cells were excluded. Samples underwent the assay at deep level. The protocol was immunoSEQ multiplex PCR, while the TCRdb copy is restricted to in-frame clones and leaves out a portion. This repertoire shows about 2.1 million clones, 90% to 95% found once; its top ten account for 1.5% to 2%. This clone was seen only a few times. The antigen is not known. The specimen was naive CD8+ T cells from PBMCs. The gene calls are TRBV7-6 and TRBJ1-1; 7 nucleotides line up with TRBD1. The TCR comes from a man in his late teens or twenties in good health. Some clones in this sample may be carry-over from other donors' samples. The CDR3 bases are TGTGCCAGCAGCCCCGGGACAGTGAACACTGAAGCTTTCTTT. This codes for CASSPGTVNTEAFF.